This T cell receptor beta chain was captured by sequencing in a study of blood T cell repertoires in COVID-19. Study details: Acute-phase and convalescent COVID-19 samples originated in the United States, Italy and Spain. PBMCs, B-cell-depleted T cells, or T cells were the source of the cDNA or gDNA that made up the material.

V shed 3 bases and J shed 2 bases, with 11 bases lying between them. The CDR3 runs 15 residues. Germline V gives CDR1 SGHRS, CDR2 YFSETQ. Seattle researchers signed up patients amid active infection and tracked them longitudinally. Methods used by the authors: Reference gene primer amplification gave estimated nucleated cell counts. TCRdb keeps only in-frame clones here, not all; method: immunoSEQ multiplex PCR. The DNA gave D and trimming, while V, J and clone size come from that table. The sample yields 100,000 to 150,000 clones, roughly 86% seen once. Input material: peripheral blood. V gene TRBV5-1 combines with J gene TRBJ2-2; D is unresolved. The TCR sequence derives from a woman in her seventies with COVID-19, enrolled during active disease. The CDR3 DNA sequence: TGCGCCAGCAGCTCAGATACAAAAAACACCGGGGAGCTGTTTTTT. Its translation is CASSSDTKNTGELFF. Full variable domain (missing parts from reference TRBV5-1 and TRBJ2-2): KAGVTQTPRYLIKTRGQQVTLSCSPISGHRSVSWYQQTPGQGLQFLFEYFSETQRNKGNFPGRFSGRQFSNSRSEMNVSTLELGDSALYLCASSSDTKNTGELFFGEGSRLTVL.